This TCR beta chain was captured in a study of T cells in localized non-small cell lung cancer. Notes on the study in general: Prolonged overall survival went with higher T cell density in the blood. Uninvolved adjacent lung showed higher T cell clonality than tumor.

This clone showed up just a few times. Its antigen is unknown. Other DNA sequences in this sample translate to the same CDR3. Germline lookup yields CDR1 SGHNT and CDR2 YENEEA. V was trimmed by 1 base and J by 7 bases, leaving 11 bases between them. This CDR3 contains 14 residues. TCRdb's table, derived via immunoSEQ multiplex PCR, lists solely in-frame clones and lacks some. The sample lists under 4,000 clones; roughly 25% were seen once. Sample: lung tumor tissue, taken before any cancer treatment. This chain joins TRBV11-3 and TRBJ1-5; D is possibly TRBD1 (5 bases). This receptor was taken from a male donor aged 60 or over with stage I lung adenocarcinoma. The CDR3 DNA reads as TGTGCCAGCAGCTTAGGAGGGGTGGGCCAGCCCCAGCATTTT. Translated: CASSLGGVGQPQHF.